This T cell receptor beta chain was obtained from a study of cytomegalovirus exposure and HLA in healthy donors. The PCR made use of 60 Vbeta and 13 Jbeta primers. The table came from immunoSEQ multiplex PCR; TCRdb's copy has only in-frame clones and leaves some out. Seen here are 150,000 to 200,000 clones, about 87% observed once, and the top ten hold roughly 1.8%. The specimen was PBMCs. The receptor was derived from a woman in her late teens or twenties in good health and CMV-seronegative.

The CDR3 here is CASSATGLDTEAFF. CDR3 coding DNA: TGTGCCAGCAGCGCGACAGGGTTGGACACTGAAGCTTTCTTT. This chain links TRBV7-9 with TRBJ1-1; 7 bases fit TRBD1. Trimming took 5 bases from V and 3 from J; bases not matched to a gene: 6. CDR1 SEHNR and CDR2 FQNEAQ come from the germline V gene (reference sequence). CDR3 length: 14 residues.